This paragraph reports one TCR beta chain. These data come from a study of shared T cell receptors in the human thymus. CDR3 length: 18 residues. Germline CDR1 reads ENHRY; CDR2 reads SYGVKD. V lost 6 bases and J lost 5; bases outside the gene matches: 12. Sequencing used immunoSEQ multiplex PCR; TCRdb keeps in-frame clones, though not all of them. Of about 400,000 clones in the sample, more than 85% were seen once. What was sequenced was thymocytes. The sequence was obtained from a human donor. This chain links TRBV10-3 with TRBJ2-3; 15 nucleotides match TRBD2. CDR3 residues: CAIRGTSGRTFLRDTQYF. CDR3 nucleotides: TGTGCCATCAGGGGGACTAGCGGGAGGACCTTCCTTAGAGATACGCAGTATTTT.